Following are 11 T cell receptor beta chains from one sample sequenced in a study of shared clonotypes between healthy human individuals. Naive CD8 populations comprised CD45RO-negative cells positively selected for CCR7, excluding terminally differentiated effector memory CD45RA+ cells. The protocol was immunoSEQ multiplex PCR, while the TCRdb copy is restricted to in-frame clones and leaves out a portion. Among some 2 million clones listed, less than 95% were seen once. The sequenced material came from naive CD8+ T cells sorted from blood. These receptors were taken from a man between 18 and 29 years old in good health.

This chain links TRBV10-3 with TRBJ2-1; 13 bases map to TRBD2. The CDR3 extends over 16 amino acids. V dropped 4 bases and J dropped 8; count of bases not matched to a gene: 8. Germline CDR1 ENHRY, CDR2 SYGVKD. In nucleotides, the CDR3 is TGTGCCATCAGTGGGGGACTAGCGGGGTTGGGTGATGAGCAGTTCTTC. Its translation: CAISGGLAGLGDEQFF.

CDR3: CASSYIFGYEQYF. CDR3 DNA sequence: TGTGCCAGCAGTTACATATTCGGGTACGAGCAGTACTTC. The gene calls are TRBV6-7 and TRBJ2-7; D remains unclear. TRBV6-7 has ORF status, its function being uncertain. The CDR3 totals 13 residues. Trimming removed 2 bases at V and 4 bases at J, with 9 bases between.

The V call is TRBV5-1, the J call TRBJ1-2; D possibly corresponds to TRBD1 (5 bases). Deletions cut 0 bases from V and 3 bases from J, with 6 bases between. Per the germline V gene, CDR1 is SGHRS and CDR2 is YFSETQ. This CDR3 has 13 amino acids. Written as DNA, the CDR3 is TGCGCCAGCAGCTTGGCGACAGACTATGGCTACACCTTC. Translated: CASSLATDYGYTF.

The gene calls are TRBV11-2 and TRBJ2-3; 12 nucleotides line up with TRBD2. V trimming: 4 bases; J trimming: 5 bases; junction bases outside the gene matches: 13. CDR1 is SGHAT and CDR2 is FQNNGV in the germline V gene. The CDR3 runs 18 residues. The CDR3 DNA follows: TGTGCCAGCAGCTCCCACTGGGGGCCTAGCGGGGGGGTAGATACGCAGTATTTT. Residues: CASSSHWGPSGGVDTQYF.

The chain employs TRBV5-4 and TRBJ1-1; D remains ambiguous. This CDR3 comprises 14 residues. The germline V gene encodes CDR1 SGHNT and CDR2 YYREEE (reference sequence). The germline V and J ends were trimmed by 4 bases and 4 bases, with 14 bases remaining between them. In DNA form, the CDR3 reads TGTGCCAGCAGCAGCCTCGGGGTCGGCACTGAAGCTTTCTTT. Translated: CASSSLGVGTEAFF.

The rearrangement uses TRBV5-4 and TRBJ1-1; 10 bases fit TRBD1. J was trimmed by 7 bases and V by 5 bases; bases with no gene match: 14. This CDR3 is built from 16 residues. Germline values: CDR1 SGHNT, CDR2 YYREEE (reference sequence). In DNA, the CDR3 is TGTGCCAGCAGTTTCGGGACAGGGGCTCTGCTCATTGAAGCTTTCTTT. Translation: CASSFGTGALLIEAFF.

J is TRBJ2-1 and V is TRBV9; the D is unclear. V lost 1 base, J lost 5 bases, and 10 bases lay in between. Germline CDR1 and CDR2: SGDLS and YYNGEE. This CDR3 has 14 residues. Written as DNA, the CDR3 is TGTGCCAGCAGCGTATTCCCCCAGGACAATGAGCAGTTCTTC. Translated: CASSVFPQDNEQFF.

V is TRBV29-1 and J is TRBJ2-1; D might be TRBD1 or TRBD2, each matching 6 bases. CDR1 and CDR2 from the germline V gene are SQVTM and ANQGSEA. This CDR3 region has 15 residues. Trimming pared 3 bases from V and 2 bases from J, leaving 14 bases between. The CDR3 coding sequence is TGCAGCGTTGACGGGGGCGAGTCTACCTACAATGAGCAGTTCTTC. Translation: CSVDGGESTYNEQFF.

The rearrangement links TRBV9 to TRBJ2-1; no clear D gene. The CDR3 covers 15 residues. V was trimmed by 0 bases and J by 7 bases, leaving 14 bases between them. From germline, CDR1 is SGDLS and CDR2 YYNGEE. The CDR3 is CASSVDPSPLNEQFF. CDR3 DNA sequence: TGTGCCAGCAGCGTAGATCCGTCCCCCCTTAATGAGCAGTTCTTC.

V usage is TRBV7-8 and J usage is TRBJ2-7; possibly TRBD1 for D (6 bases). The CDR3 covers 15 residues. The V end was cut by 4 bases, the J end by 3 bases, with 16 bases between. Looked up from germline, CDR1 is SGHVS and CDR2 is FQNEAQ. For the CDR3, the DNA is TGTGCCAGCAGCTACGATAGAGGGGGAAGCTACGAGCAGTACTTC. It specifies CASSYDRGGSYEQYF.

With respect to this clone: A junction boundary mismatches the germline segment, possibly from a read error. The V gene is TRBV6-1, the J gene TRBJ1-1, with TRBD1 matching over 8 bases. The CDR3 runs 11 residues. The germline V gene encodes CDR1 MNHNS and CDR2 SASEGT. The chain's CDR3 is CATAGRQGHRF. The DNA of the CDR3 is TGTGCCACCGCGGGCAGACAGGGGCATCGATTT.